These 32 T cell receptor beta chains share one sample of origin, sequenced in a study of shared clonotypes between healthy human individuals. Data came from immunoSEQ multiplex PCR; TCRdb stores just in-frame clones and leaves some out. The repertoire holds roughly 660,000 clones, with around 90% as singletons. Sample: memory CD8+ T cells from PBMCs. Subset here: CD45RO+ cells pooled with CCR7-negative TemRA cells. The receptors originated from a man aged 18 to 30 in good health. Some clones in this sample may be carry-over from other donors' samples.

The chain carries TRBV28 and TRBJ2-7; 13 nucleotides line up with TRBD2. The V gene's germline CDR1 is MDHEN and CDR2 SYDVKM. This CDR3 spans 15 amino acids. After removal of 5 bases from V and 5 bases from J, the junction contained 6 bases not matched to a gene. The CDR3 DNA follows: TGTGCCAGCAGTACACTAGCGGGAGGGCCCCACGAGCAGTACTTC. Translating gives CASSTLAGGPHEQYF.

This rearrangement joins TRBV28 to TRBJ1-1; no firm D call. CDR3 length: 14 residues. V shed 8 bases and J shed 1 base, with 14 bases lying between them. Looked up from germline, CDR1 is MDHEN and CDR2 is SYDVKM. The DNA of the CDR3 is TGTGCCAGCCTCACCGGCGGCGGGAACACTGAAGCTTTCTTT. Protein product: CASLTGGGNTEAFF.

The rearrangement uses TRBV2 and TRBJ2-7, with 14 nucleotides matching TRBD2. This CDR3 has 16 amino acids. CDR1 is SNHLY, CDR2 FYNNEI, per germline. The ends lost 6 bases at V and 4 bases at J; junction bases unmatched: 8. The CDR3 region has the DNA TGTGCCAGCAGCTCGGGACTAGCGGGAGTAGGGTACGAGCAGTACTTC. Its translation: CASSSGLAGVGYEQYF.

The V and J genes are TRBV10-3 and TRBJ1-2; no reliable D call. Deletions cut 2 bases from V and 4 bases from J, with 11 bases between. CDR1 ENHRY and CDR2 SYGVKD come from the germline V gene. CDR3 length: 14 residues. The CDR3 DNA sequence: TGTGCCATCAGTGAGATGGCCAGTGGCTATGGCTACACCTTC. It encodes CAISEMASGYGYTF.

The chain uses TRBV7-9 and TRBJ1-2, with D unclear. Germline V CDR1 and CDR2: SEHNR, FQNEAQ (reference sequence). The CDR3 is 13 amino acids. Deletions cut 6 bases from V and 3 bases from J, with 11 bases between. The CDR3 loop reads CASRGGFDYGYTF. The CDR3 DNA reads TGTGCCAGCAGGGGAGGGTTTGACTATGGCTACACCTTC.

This clone was counted ten times or more. This chain connects TRBV5-1 to TRBJ2-2; 7 bases match TRBD1. V shed 1 base and J 3 bases; nucleotides not matched to a gene: 6. CDR3 length: 16 amino acids. The germline CDR1 and CDR2 sequences are SGHRS and YFSETQ. DNA of the CDR3: TGCGCCAGCAGCTTGTTCGACAGGGTGGACACCGGGGAGCTGTTTTTT. This translates into CASSLFDRVDTGELFF.

The chain is built from TRBV28 and TRBJ2-1; D unclear. The CDR3 is 15 amino acids. The V gene's germline CDR1 is MDHEN and CDR2 SYDVKM. V was pared by 3 bases and J by 0 bases, with 9 bases between. The CDR3 spells CASSFGELSYNEQFF. CDR3 DNA sequence: TGTGCCAGCAGTTTCGGTGAACTCTCCTACAATGAGCAGTTCTTC.

This sequence joins TRBV2 and TRBJ2-2; 11 nucleotides line up with TRBD2. Germline V gene data show CDR1 as SNHLY and CDR2 as FYNNEI. This CDR3 is 20 amino acids long. J was trimmed by 5 bases and V by 1 base; bases with no gene match: 15. This chain's CDR3 is CASSEVGRLTSGRRTGELFF. In DNA form, the CDR3 reads TGTGCCAGCAGTGAAGTTGGTAGGCTTACTAGCGGGAGAAGAACCGGGGAGCTGTTTTTT. Full variable domain (remainder filled in from reference TRBV2 and TRBJ2-2): EPEVTQTPSHQVTQMGQEVILRCVPISNHLYFYWYRQILGQKVEFLVSFYNNEISEKSEIFDDQFSVERPDGSNFTLKIRSTKLEDSAMYFCASSEVGRLTSGRRTGELFFGEGSRLTVL.

This chain uses TRBV2 with TRBJ1-2; the D gene is possibly TRBD1 (5 bases). V lost 6 bases, J lost 4 bases, and 15 bases lay in between. The CDR3 spans 14 residues. Germline CDR1 is SNHLY and CDR2 is FYNNEI. CDR3 protein: CASRGPDFLYGYTF. Written as DNA, the CDR3 is TGTGCCAGCAGGGGGCCAGACTTCCTCTATGGCTACACCTTC.

This chain joins TRBV19 and TRBJ2-1; the D gene is possibly TRBD2 (6 bases). This CDR3 region has 12 residues. Germline V lookup: CDR1 LNHDA, CDR2 SQIVND (reference sequence). Trimming took off 7 bases at V and 10 bases at J, with 14 bases between the two ends. CDR3 nucleotide sequence: TGTGCCAGTACCATTGGGGGACTGGAGCAGTTCTTC. Translating gives CASTIGGLEQFF. Complete variable domain (other parts from reference TRBV19 and TRBJ2-1): DGGITQSPKYLFRKEGQNVTLSCEQNLNHDAMYWYRQDPGQGLRLIYYSQIVNDFQKGDIAEGYSVSREKKESFPLTVTSAQKNPTAFYLCASTIGGLEQFFGPGTRLTVL.

The gene calls are TRBV28 and TRBJ2-7; weak D call: TRBD2 (5 bases). CDR1 MDHEN and CDR2 SYDVKM come from the germline V gene. This CDR3 contains 18 residues. V lost 7 bases and J lost 3, with 28 bases in between. Here the CDR3 reads CASTRFPSSVGQIYEQYF. In nucleotides, the CDR3 is TGTGCCAGCACCCGATTCCCCAGTAGCGTAGGCCAAATCTACGAGCAGTACTTC.

This CDR3 is CASSPSSGLIGEQFF. The CDR3 nucleotides read TGTGCCAGCAGCCCCTCCTCGGGCCTAATTGGAGAGCAGTTCTTC. The rearrangement joins TRBV9 to TRBJ2-1; D is unclear. Germline V CDR1 and CDR2: SGDLS, YYNGEE. V lost 4 bases, J lost 10 bases, and 21 bases lay in between. The CDR3 is 15 residues long.

V usage is TRBV15 and J usage is TRBJ2-5; D unclear. Germline loops: CDR1 LNHNV, CDR2 YYDKDF (reference sequence). The germline V and J ends were trimmed by 3 bases and 4 bases, with 6 bases remaining between them. The CDR3 runs 12 residues. The CDR3 coding sequence is TGTGCCACCAGCAGGGGTGTAGAGACCCAGTACTTC. Residues: CATSRGVETQYF.

This clone turned up a few times. The V call is TRBV4-1, the J call TRBJ1-1; TRBD1 is a possible D gene (6 bases). This CDR3 region has 14 residues. V gave up 1 base and J gave up 7 bases, with 13 bases separating them. Germline V gene lookup returns CDR1 MGHRA and CDR2 YSYEKL. The DNA of the CDR3 is TGCGCCAGCAGCCAAGTTGGCAGGGGCAATGAAGCTTTCTTT. Translating it yields CASSQVGRGNEAFF.

CDR3 residues: CASSPGRGSYNEQFF. As DNA, the CDR3 is TGTGCCAGCAGTCCCGGGAGGGGCTCCTACAATGAGCAGTTCTTC. The gene calls are TRBV2 and TRBJ2-1, with 8 nucleotides matching TRBD2. The length of the CDR3 is 15 residues. Germline V gene lookup returns CDR1 SNHLY and CDR2 FYNNEI. The junction had 3 bases not matched to a gene; V was cut back by 5 bases and J by 0 bases. Full variable domain (remainder filled in from reference TRBV2 and TRBJ2-1): EPEVTQTPSHQVTQMGQEVILRCVPISNHLYFYWYRQILGQKVEFLVSFYNNEISEKSEIFDDQFSVERPDGSNFTLKIRSTKLEDSAMYFCASSPGRGSYNEQFFGPGTRLTVL.

This chain uses TRBV7-9 with TRBJ2-1; 11 positions match TRBD2. Germline assignment: CDR1 SEHNR and CDR2 FQNEAQ (reference sequence). The CDR3 contains 15 residues. The V gene end was trimmed by 1 base and the J gene end by 4 bases; junction bases not matched to a gene: 0. The CDR3 loop reads CASSLGLAGYNEQFF. DNA for the CDR3: TGTGCCAGCAGCTTAGGACTAGCGGGGTACAATGAGCAGTTCTTC.

The chain has TRBV2 and TRBJ1-5; 8 nucleotides agree with TRBD1. This CDR3 is 17 amino acids long. V lost 5 bases to trimming and J lost 0 bases; unmatched junction nucleotides: 9. CDR1 is SNHLY and CDR2 is FYNNEI in the germline V gene. CDR3 sequence: CASSRDRFPNSNQPQHF. Here the CDR3 DNA reads TGTGCCAGCAGTCGGGACAGGTTCCCAAATAGCAATCAGCCCCAGCATTTT.

Here the CDR3 reads CASRFGTTGGGPEAFF. CDR3 DNA sequence: TGCGCCAGCAGGTTCGGTACCACAGGGGGCGGACCTGAAGCTTTCTTT. The rearrangement links TRBV5-1 to TRBJ1-1; TRBD1 matches at 9 bases. Looked up from germline, CDR1 is SGHRS and CDR2 is YFSETQ. This CDR3 region has 16 residues. V shed 5 bases, J shed 6 bases, and the junction held 14 bases outside the gene matches.

This clone occurred once. This chain joins TRBV19 and TRBJ2-2, with D perhaps matching TRBD1 (7 bases). CDR3 size: 17 residues. Trimming removed 4 bases at V and 4 bases at J, with 19 bases between. In germline, CDR1 is LNHDA, CDR2 SQIVND (reference sequence). Here the CDR3 DNA reads TGTGCCAGTAGTACCTGGGACTCACAGGGGATCACCGGGGAGCTGTTTTTT. This translates into CASSTWDSQGITGELFF. Drawing the rest from reference TRBV19 and TRBJ2-2, the complete variable domain is DGGITQSPKYLFRKEGQNVTLSCEQNLNHDAMYWYRQDPGQGLRLIYYSQIVNDFQKGDIAEGYSVSREKKESFPLTVTSAQKNPTAFYLCASSTWDSQGITGELFFGEGSRLTVL.

This clone was counted between two and nine times. This rearrangement joins TRBV29-1 to TRBJ1-1; a possible D gene is TRBD1 (6 bases). The CDR3 has 13 amino acids. The V end lost 7 bases, the J end lost 1 base, and 13 bases lay between the germline ends. The germline gives CDR1 SQVTM, CDR2 ANQGSEA. Written as DNA, the CDR3 is TGCAGCGCCTTGGGGGGCGGGAACACTGAAGCTTTCTTT. This sequence encodes CSALGGGNTEAFF. Full variable domain (rest looked up from reference TRBV29-1 and TRBJ1-1): SAVISQKPSRDICQRGTSLTIQCQVDSQVTMMFWYRQQPGQSLTLIATANQGSEATYESGFVIDKFPISRPNLTFSTLTVSNMSPEDSSIYLCSALGGGNTEAFFGQGTRLTVV.

This clone has a single count. The chain recombines TRBV5-1 with TRBJ2-6; D not certain. V gave up 1 base and J gave up 0 bases, with 2 bases separating them. Germline V gives CDR1 SGHRS, CDR2 YFSETQ. CDR3 length: 14 residues. The CDR3, as DNA: TGCGCCAGCAGCTTGAGCTCTGGGGCCAACGTCCTGACTTTC. The encoded protein is CASSLSSGANVLTF. Full variable domain (missing parts from reference TRBV5-1 and TRBJ2-6): KAGVTQTPRYLIKTRGQQVTLSCSPISGHRSVSWYQQTPGQGLQFLFEYFSETQRNKGNFPGRFSGRQFSNSRSEMNVSTLELGDSALYLCASSLSSGANVLTFGAGSRLTVL.

The rearrangement links TRBV6-1 to TRBJ1-5, with D perhaps TRBD1 (6 bases). Germline CDR1 is MNHNS and CDR2 is SASEGT. V shed 7 bases and J shed 7 bases, with 17 bases lying between them. This CDR3 contains 14 residues. CDR3: CASKDRGQGQPQHF. The DNA for the CDR3 is TGTGCCAGCAAAGATCGGGGGCAAGGACAGCCCCAGCATTTT.

This chain joins TRBV7-3 and TRBJ1-4; weak D call: TRBD1 (6 bases). Germline assignment: CDR1 SGHTA and CDR2 FQGTGA. The CDR3 has 15 residues. V was shortened by 4 bases and J by 8 bases, with 17 bases between the two germline ends. In DNA, the CDR3 is TGTGCCAGCAGCTCCTCCAAAGGACAGAAAGAAAAACTGTTTTTT. Protein: CASSSSKGQKEKLFF.

In this sample, this clone turned up once. J is TRBJ1-1 and V is TRBV7-8, with D possibly matching TRBD1 (6 bases). Trimming left V 2 bases short and J 6 bases short, with 19 bases between. The CDR3 consists of 16 residues. Germline V gene lookup returns CDR1 SGHVS and CDR2 FQNEAQ. The CDR3 coding sequence is TGTGCCAGCAGCTTAACACCGATGGGGGGCGAGGCTGAAGCTTTCTTT. Its protein product is CASSLTPMGGEAEAFF.

The V gene is TRBV4-1, the J gene TRBJ1-1; a possible D gene is TRBD1 (5 bases). CDR1 MGHRA and CDR2 YSYEKL come from the germline V gene. The V end lost 4 bases, the J end lost 6 bases, and 21 bases lay between the germline ends. The length of the CDR3 is 16 residues. DNA for the CDR3: TGCGCCAGCAGCCGCCTCCCGGAGGCGCTAGGGGCTGAAGCTTTCTTT. Translation gives CASSRLPEALGAEAFF.

The genes are TRBV11-2 and TRBJ2-3; D gene uncertain. Looked up from germline, CDR1 is SGHAT and CDR2 is FQNNGV. This CDR3 is 15 amino acids long. Trimming took 5 bases from V and 2 from J, leaving 14 bases between them. The CDR3 coding sequence is TGTGCCAGCAGCCCCAGTGGAGTAAACACAGATACGCAGTATTTT. Translation gives CASSPSGVNTDTQYF.

The V call is TRBV7-9, the J call TRBJ2-6; a possible D gene is TRBD2 (5 bases). This CDR3 contains 17 residues. The V gene's germline CDR1 is SEHNR and CDR2 FQNEAQ (reference sequence). Trimming shortened V by 5 bases and J by 0 bases, and 14 bases separated the two germline ends. CDR3 DNA: TGTGCCAGCAGCAGCGTGGACTCCTACTCTGGGGCCAACGTCCTGACTTTC. This encodes CASSSVDSYSGANVLTF. Variable domain in full (rest from reference TRBV7-9 and TRBJ2-6): DTGVSQNPRHKITKRGQNVTFRCDPISEHNRLYWYRQTLGQGPEFLTYFQNEAQLEKSRLLSDRFSAERPKGSFSTLEIQRTEQGDSAMYLCASSSVDSYSGANVLTFGAGSRLTVL.

V usage is TRBV10-3 and J usage is TRBJ1-2; 8 nucleotides match TRBD1. The CDR3 consists of 16 residues. Germline V lookup: CDR1 ENHRY, CDR2 SYGVKD. The V and J ends lost 6 bases and 10 bases, in that order; junction bases with no gene match: 19. The CDR3 here is CAIRSRSLTGDAFYTF. The CDR3 DNA follows: TGTGCCATCAGGAGCCGAAGCCTGACAGGGGACGCCTTCTACACCTTC.

This chain links TRBV28 with TRBJ2-7; maybe TRBD2 (5 bases). This CDR3 has 12 amino acids. V was pared by 6 bases and J by 3 bases, with 9 bases between. Germline CDR1 and CDR2: MDHEN and SYDVKM. The CDR3 protein is CASSHTSYEQYF. In DNA form, the CDR3 reads TGTGCCAGCAGCCATACTAGCTACGAGCAGTACTTC.

The chain joins TRBV7-9 to TRBJ2-5, with TRBD2 matching 7 bases. The CDR3 sequence is 16 residues long. The ends lost 7 bases at V and 4 bases at J; junction bases unmatched: 15. Germline assignment: CDR1 SEHNR and CDR2 FQNEAQ (reference sequence). In DNA form, the CDR3 reads TGTGCCAGCACCGAACCTTGGGAGGGTTTTGGAGAGACCCAGTACTTC. It yields the protein CASTEPWEGFGETQYF.

J is TRBJ2-1 and V is TRBV5-6, with 8 bases identical to TRBD2. The CDR3 covers 12 residues. CDR1 SGHDT and CDR2 YYEEEE come from the germline V gene. V was clipped by 6 bases and J by 6 bases; unmatched bases: 2. In DNA form, the CDR3 reads TGTGCCAGCAAAGCGGGGGCCAATGAGCAGTTCTTC. Protein product: CASKAGANEQFF.

The chain uses TRBV5-1 and TRBJ1-1; D is unclear. The CDR3 has 14 amino acids. Germline V lookup: CDR1 SGHRS, CDR2 YFSETQ. Deletions cut 5 bases from V and 6 bases from J, with 17 bases between. CDR3 sequence reads: CASRPVGFGAEAFF. In DNA, the CDR3 is TGCGCCAGCAGGCCGGTAGGTTTTGGGGCTGAAGCTTTCTTT. Together with reference TRBV5-1 and TRBJ1-1, the CDR3 gives the full variable domain: KAGVTQTPRYLIKTRGQQVTLSCSPISGHRSVSWYQQTPGQGLQFLFEYFSETQRNKGNFPGRFSGRQFSNSRSEMNVSTLELGDSALYLCASRPVGFGAEAFFGQGTRLTVV.